The entry below gives a single T cell receptor (beta chain) sequence along with its context. The data were taken from a study of OX40 agonist ivuxolimab in advanced cancers. The length of the CDR3 is 13 residues. Germline V gene sequence: CDR1 SGHKS, CDR2 YYEKEE (reference sequence). V was cut by 4 bases and J by 4 bases, with 11 bases left in between. Profiling relied on immunoSEQ multiplex PCR, and the TCRdb table lists in-frame clones only, not all of them. The data show tens of thousands of clones, roughly 92% seen once. The clonotype originates from an adult with an advanced solid tumor such as melanoma, head and neck, liver or kidney cancer. The rearrangement joins TRBV5-5 to TRBJ1-1; the D is unclear. This material consisted of CD4+ or CD8+ T cells sorted from blood, taken in a trial of the OX40 agonist ivuxolimab. The CDR3 sequence is CASSPRDSTEAFF. The DNA of the CDR3 is TGTGCCAGCAGCCCCCGGGATTCCACTGAAGCTTTCTTT.